This T cell receptor (beta chain) was identified in a study of T cell repertoires in cytomegalovirus infection. On the study more broadly: It was the public TCR beta signatures that indicated both CMV infection and matching HLA type.

A word on this clonotype: Its antigen remains unidentified.

Trimming took 5 bases from V and 2 from J, leaving 13 bases between them. This CDR3 comprises 13 residues. Germline V lookup: CDR1 DFQATT, CDR2 SNEGSKA (reference sequence). A single record per CDR3 protein comes from TCRdb applying MiXCR to the reads. The profile shows some 560,000 distinct CDR3 sequences, 40% of them singletons. The sequence was collected from a human donor in good health (CMV status not recorded). Some clones in this sample may be carry-over from other donors' samples. Sequenced here: cultured PBMCs, sampled from culture after CMV antigen stimulation. The chain carries TRBV20-1 and TRBJ2-7; TRBD1 might be the D (5 bases). CDR3 in amino acids: CSAGTGFTYEQYF. The CDR3 DNA reads TGCAGTGCTGGCACAGGATTTACCTACGAGCAGTACTTC.